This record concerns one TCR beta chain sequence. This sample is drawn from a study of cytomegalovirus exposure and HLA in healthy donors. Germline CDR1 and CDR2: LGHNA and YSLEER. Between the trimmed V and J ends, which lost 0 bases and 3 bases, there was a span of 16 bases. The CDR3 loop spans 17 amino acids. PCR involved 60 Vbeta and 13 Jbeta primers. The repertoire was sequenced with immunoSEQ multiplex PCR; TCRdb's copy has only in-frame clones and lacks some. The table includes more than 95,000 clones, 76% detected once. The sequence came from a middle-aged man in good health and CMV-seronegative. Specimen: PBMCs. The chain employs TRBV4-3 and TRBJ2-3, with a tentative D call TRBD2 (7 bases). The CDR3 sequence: CASSQDSGGGSTDTQYF. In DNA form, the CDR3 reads TGCGCCAGCAGCCAAGATTCGGGCGGGGGCTCGACAGATACGCAGTATTTT.